These 16 T cell receptor beta chains share one sample of origin, sequenced in a study of cytomegalovirus exposure and HLA in healthy donors. Both 60 Vbeta primers and 13 Jbeta primers went into the PCR. Assay used: immunoSEQ multiplex PCR; TCRdb lists only in-frame clones, some missing. Among about 130,000 clones listed, 65% to 80% were seen once. Sequencing used PBMCs. Every receptor here comes from a woman between 35 and 50 years old in good health and CMV-seronegative.

CDR3 residues: CASSRKVSVGDEQYF. The CDR3, as DNA: TGTGCCAGCAGCCGAAAGGTCTCCGTAGGGGACGAGCAGTACTTC. This sequence joins TRBV13 and TRBJ2-7; a possible D gene is TRBD1 (5 bases). The CDR3 consists of 15 residues. Trimming removed 5 bases from V and 5 bases from J, with 19 bases in between. The germline V gene encodes CDR1 PRHDT and CDR2 FYEKMQ (reference sequence).

The chain couples TRBV27 to TRBJ2-1, with TRBD2 matching 7 bases. Looked up from germline, CDR1 is MNHEY and CDR2 is SMNVEV (reference sequence). CDR3 length: 15 residues. With V trimmed by 6 bases and J by 4 bases, 9 bases remained unmatched. The CDR3 DNA reads as TGTGCCAGCAGACCTCCGGGAGGATATTACAATGAGCAGTTCTTC. Translated, it gives CASRPPGGYYNEQFF.

The rearrangement joins TRBV2 to TRBJ2-7; 9 bases fit TRBD2. CDR1 and CDR2 from the germline V gene are SNHLY and FYNNEI. With V trimmed by 11 bases and J by 1 base, 15 bases remained unmatched. CDR3 length: 16 amino acids. CDR3 DNA sequence: TGTGCCGCTCTAATGGGCCCGACTAGCGGTTCCTACGAGCAGTACTTC. This encodes CAALMGPTSGSYEQYF. Using reference TRBV2 and TRBJ2-7 for the parts outside the CDR3, the full variable domain is EPEVTQTPSHQVTQMGQEVILRCVPISNHLYFYWYRQILGQKVEFLVSFYNNEISEKSEIFDDQFSVERPDGSNFTLKIRSTKLEDSAMYFCAALMGPTSGSYEQYFGPGTRLTVT.

This chain uses TRBV5-6 with TRBJ2-7, with D perhaps matching TRBD2 (6 bases). The CDR3 runs to 14 residues. The ends were cut back, 0 bases at V and 1 base at J, with 8 bases in the middle. Germline V lookup: CDR1 SGHDT, CDR2 YYEEEE. Here the CDR3 reads CASSLGGTSYEQYF. The CDR3, as DNA: TGTGCCAGCAGCTTGGGCGGGACTTCCTACGAGCAGTACTTC.

The chain links TRBV9 to TRBJ2-5, with 10 bases matching TRBD1. J gave up 3 bases and V 3 bases, and 5 bases lay outside the gene matches. The CDR3 is 15 residues long. CDR1 and CDR2 (germline): SGDLS, YYNGEE. CDR3 loop: CASSAHGQGEETQYF. CDR3 DNA: TGTGCCAGCAGCGCCCATGGACAGGGGGAAGAGACCCAGTACTTC.

The J gene is TRBJ1-2, the V gene TRBV28; weak D call: TRBD1 (6 bases). The germline gives CDR1 MDHEN, CDR2 SYDVKM. CDR3 length: 18 amino acids. The ends were cut back, 5 bases at V and 4 bases at J, with 26 bases in the middle. CDR3 coding DNA: TGTGCCAGCAGTCCCCAGGGGCTTTTTATCGTGGGCTCCTATGGCTACACCTTC. Residues: CASSPQGLFIVGSYGYTF.

J is TRBJ2-2 and V is TRBV7-2; 13 nucleotides align to TRBD2. Germline CDR1 is SGHTA and CDR2 is FQGNSA. The CDR3 consists of 16 residues. The J segment lost 4 bases and the V segment lost 5 bases, leaving 4 bases of the junction unmatched. The CDR3 bases are TGTGCCAGCAGCCTTACTAGCGGGGGGGTCACCGGGGAGCTGTTTTTT. Its protein product is CASSLTSGGVTGELFF.

The rearrangement links TRBV11-1 to TRBJ1-1, with D possibly being TRBD1 (5 bases). Trimming left V 5 bases short and J 4 bases short, with 17 bases between. Germline-derived CDR1 and CDR2 are SGHAT and FQDESV (reference sequence). The CDR3 has 15 amino acids. CDR3: CASSLSRVSGTEAFF. CDR3 sequence (DNA): TGTGCCAGCAGCCTTTCCAGGGTGTCAGGCACTGAAGCTTTCTTT.

This rearrangement joins TRBV7-8 to TRBJ1-3, with 7 bases fitting TRBD1. This CDR3 is built from 16 residues. CDR1 and CDR2 from the germline V gene are SGHVS and FQNEAQ. The V and J ends lost 2 bases and 3 bases, in that order; junction bases with no gene match: 7. CDR3 DNA sequence: TGTGCCAGCAGCTTATCCCACCGGGACAGTGGAAACACCATATATTTT. Amino acid sequence: CASSLSHRDSGNTIYF. Full variable domain (outside the CDR3, taken from reference TRBV7-8 and TRBJ1-3): GAGVSQSPRYKVAKRGQDVALRCDPISGHVSLFWYQQALGQGPEFLTYFQNEAQLDKSGLPSDRFFAERPEGSVSTLKIQRTQQEDSAVYLCASSLSHRDSGNTIYFGEGSWLTVV.

The rearrangement uses TRBV5-1 and TRBJ1-6; TRBD1 might be the D (6 bases). The CDR3 extends over 15 amino acids. The germline gives CDR1 SGHRS, CDR2 YFSETQ. Trimming cost V 0 bases and J 5 bases, with 9 bases left between them. The CDR3 loop is CASSLVSGDNSPLHF. The CDR3 DNA reads TGCGCCAGCAGCTTGGTTTCAGGGGATAATTCACCCCTCCACTTT.

The chain has TRBV14 and TRBJ2-2; no definite D call. V lost 2 bases and J 6 bases, leaving 13 bases between the germline ends. Germline V gene lookup returns CDR1 SGHDN and CDR2 FVKESK. The CDR3 is 15 amino acids. DNA of the CDR3: TGTGCCAGCAGCCAAAGGAGTAGAATAGCCGGGGAGCTGTTTTTT. It yields the protein CASSQRSRIAGELFF.

CDR3 DNA sequence: TGTGCCAGCAGTTTGGCGCCAGGGGGCGGGTTCTATGGCTACACCTTC. Encoded protein: CASSLAPGGGFYGYTF. This sequence joins TRBV28 and TRBJ1-2; TRBD1 agrees at 8 bases. After removal of 3 bases from V and 4 bases from J, the junction contained 10 bases not matched to a gene. The CDR3 runs to 16 residues. Germline V CDR1 and CDR2: MDHEN, SYDVKM.

The chain joins TRBV27 to TRBJ2-2, with 8 bases aligning to TRBD1. The CDR3 extends over 17 amino acids. J gave up 6 bases and V 7 bases, and 16 bases lay outside the gene matches. Germline CDR1 reads MNHEY; CDR2 reads SMNVEV (reference sequence). Here the CDR3 reads CASTRGQGPFFSGELFF. CDR3 in DNA: TGTGCCAGCACACGCGGACAGGGCCCCTTTTTTTCCGGGGAGCTGTTTTTT.

This clone was detected only a few times. V and J are TRBV5-1 and TRBJ2-7; D unclear. CDR1 is SGHRS, CDR2 YFSETQ, per germline. The V end lost 4 bases, the J end lost 0 bases, and 14 bases lay between the germline ends. The CDR3 has 15 amino acids. CDR3 bases: TGCGCCAGCAGCGTGGACGGAGCAGCCTCCTACGAGCAGTACTTC. Translation gives CASSVDGAASYEQYF.

This clone was observed a handful of times. The chain couples TRBV6-1 to TRBJ1-4, with 10 bases that match TRBD1. This CDR3 spans 14 amino acids. The V gene's germline CDR1 is MNHNS and CDR2 SASEGT. The J segment lost 5 bases and the V segment lost 6 bases, leaving 3 bases of the junction unmatched. CDR3 region: CASRPDRGNEKLFF. The CDR3 DNA follows: TGTGCCAGCAGACCGGACAGGGGGAATGAAAAACTGTTTTTT.

The rearrangement joins TRBV27 to TRBJ2-2; 7 nucleotides match TRBD1. CDR3 size: 13 residues. Germline CDR1 reads MNHEY; CDR2 reads SMNVEV (reference sequence). V shed 7 bases, J shed 8 bases, and the junction held 7 bases outside the gene matches. Here the CDR3 DNA reads TGTGCCAGCACTCCTACAGGGGCTGGGGAGCTGTTTTTT. It yields the protein CASTPTGAGELFF.